This record concerns one T cell receptor (beta chain) sequence. Its antigen is unidentified. The V gene lost 3 bases and the J gene lost 4 bases, with 12 bases spanning the gap. The CDR3 is made up of 14 amino acids. CDR1 is LNHDA, CDR2 SQIVND, per germline (reference sequence). This sample is drawn from a study of cytomegalovirus exposure and HLA in healthy donors. Study in general: The roughly 110 validation repertoires were reported in a later analysis to have been generated on the same platform as the roughly 680 first-cohort repertoires.

Using immunoSEQ multiplex PCR, the repertoire was profiled, and TCRdb retains in-frame clones only, with some absent. The sample lists under 150,000 clones, approximately 87% occurring once. Study conclusions and caveats: Subsequent analysis found a tendency for first-cohort TCR clusters to co-occur within the approximately 130 validation repertoires. Many donors shared some public TCRs, even though most TCR sequences were rare.

These donors were members of the approximately 110-subject validation cohort, a group separate from the roughly 670-subject first cohort. The chain links TRBV19 to TRBJ1-2, with D possibly matching TRBD1 (5 bases). Sequencing was carried out using PBMCs. The receptor was derived from a woman aged 18-29 years in good health and CMV-seropositive. The CDR3 reads CASSIQGVFYGYTF. DNA of the CDR3: TGTGCCAGTAGTATTCAGGGTGTATTCTATGGCTACACCTTC. The full variable domain, its missing parts supplied by reference TRBV19 and TRBJ1-2, is DGGITQSPKYLFRKEGQNVTLSCEQNLNHDAMYWYRQDPGQGLRLIYYSQIVNDFQKGDIAEGYSVSREKKESFPLTVTSAQKNPTAFYLCASSIQGVFYGYTFGSGTRLTVV.